What follows describes a single T cell receptor (beta chain). Its antigen is not identified. PCR was performed a second time for roughly 7 to 11 cycles using a sample-barcoded 5' primer and a J-beta primer mix. TCRdb ran MiXCR on the 5' RACE reads and lists one entry per CDR3 protein. Of approximately 850,000 distinct CDR3 sequences in the sample, under 45% were seen once. Germline V gene data show CDR1 as MDHEN and CDR2 as SYDVKM. The length of the CDR3 is 13 residues. This sample is drawn from a study of blood T cells in healthy people across ages. Each of the donors had around 9 milliliters of peripheral blood drawn into EDTA-treated Vacutainer tubes. Study outcomes and limitations: From one million sequenced T cells, diversity estimates were lower bounds.

The sequence was collected from a man aged 60 to 69 in good health. The rearrangement uses TRBV28 and TRBJ2-7; no firm D call. The J call is uncertain, as TRBJ2-5 better fits the DNA end. Sample: blood. The CDR3 loop is CASSTPDIKTQYF. For the CDR3, the DNA is TGTGCCAGCAGCACACCCGACATTAAGACCCAGTACTTC.